The clone carrying this TCR beta chain occurred a few times. Its antigen is currently unknown. This sample is part of a study of T cells after yellow fever vaccination. As for the study in general: Where fractions had low cell numbers, libraries were prepared from them with the SMART-Seq v4 Ultra Low Input RNA kit. Study-level findings and limits: Reappearance after the booster was seen for most primary-vaccination clones, at 96% CD4 and 85% to 90% CD8. Shared CD4/CD8 clonotypes were a small share, likely from convergent recombination.

The CDR3 length is 14 residues. With 1 base clipped from V and 5 bases from J, the junction kept 3 bases outside the gene matches. Germline V gene lookup returns CDR1 MGHRA and CDR2 YSYEKL. The TCR cDNA carried a universal primer site and UMIs from 5'RACE template switching. MiXCR, run by TCRdb on the 5' RACE reads, gives a single entry per CDR3 protein. There are some 350,000 distinct CDR3 sequences in the sample; approximately 4% occur only once, and 20% to 25% lies in the top ten. The sequencing here drew on PBMCs, taken 5 days after the yellow fever booster vaccination. This chain joins TRBV4-1 and TRBJ2-5; TRBD1 matches at 8 bases. This TCR came from a young man who received the YFV17D yellow fever vaccine. The CDR3 protein is CASSQGYRGETQYF. The CDR3 nucleotides read TGCGCCAGCAGCCAAGGCTACAGGGGGGAGACCCAGTACTTC.